The TCR beta chain under discussion was sequenced for a study of cytomegalovirus exposure and HLA in healthy donors. Points from the study as a whole: Beyond CMV serostatus, there was no information to go on about immune exposure.

A note on this clone: The target antigen is unknown.

This CDR3 comprises 15 residues. Germline assignment: CDR1 SGHRS and CDR2 YFSETQ. V lost 4 bases to trimming and J lost 5 bases, with 18 bases between them. PCR employed 60 Vbeta and 13 Jbeta primers. Profiled with immunoSEQ multiplex PCR; TCRdb holds only in-frame clones, not every one. This sample has 85,000 to 100,000 clones; roughly 86% occur once, and the top ten carry 9.2%. The sequencing sample was made of PBMCs. The chain uses TRBV5-1 and TRBJ1-1; D remains ambiguous. This sequence was found in a man between 25 and 39 years old in good health and CMV-seropositive. CDR3 DNA sequence: TGCGCCAGCAGCCTCAACGACAAAACGGGGACTGAAGCTTTCTTT. As protein: CASSLNDKTGTEAFF.